This T cell receptor beta chain emerged from a study of blood T cell repertoires in COVID-19. Across the whole study: Italy, Spain and the United States were the sources of the convalescent and acute COVID-19 samples. PBMCs, B-cell-depleted T cells, or T cells provided the cDNA or gDNA that made up the material.

As processed by the authors: Reference gene primer amplification gave estimated nucleated cell counts. Repertoires were generated with immunoSEQ multiplex PCR, while TCRdb's copy carries only in-frame clones and drops some. V, J and clone size reflect that table, while D and trimming were determined from the DNA. The sample shows around 270,000 clones, around nine tenths of them seen only once. Material for sequencing was peripheral blood. This sequence was found in a man aged 25 to 40 with acute or convalescent COVID-19.

CDR3 sequence reads: CACTGTGGSQPQHF. CDR3 DNA: TGTGCCTGCACCGGGACAGGGGGCAGTCAGCCCCAGCATTTT. The chain couples TRBV30 to TRBJ1-5; TRBD1 matches 12 bases. CDR1 and CDR2 (germline): GTSNPN, SVGIG (reference sequence). V shed 6 bases, J shed 6 bases, and the junction held 6 bases outside the gene matches. CDR3 length equals 14 residues.